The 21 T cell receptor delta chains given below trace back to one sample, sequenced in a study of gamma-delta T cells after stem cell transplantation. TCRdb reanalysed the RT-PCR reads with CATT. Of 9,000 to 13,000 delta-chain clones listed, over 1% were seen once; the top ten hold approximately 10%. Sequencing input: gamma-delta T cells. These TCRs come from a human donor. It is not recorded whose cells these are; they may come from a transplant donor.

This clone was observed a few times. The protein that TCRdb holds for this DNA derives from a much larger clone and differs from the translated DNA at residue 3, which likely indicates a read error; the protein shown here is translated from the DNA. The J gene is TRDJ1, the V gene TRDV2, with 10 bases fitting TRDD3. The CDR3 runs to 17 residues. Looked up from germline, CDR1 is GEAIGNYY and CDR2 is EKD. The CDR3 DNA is TGTGCCTTTGACTCGGTCTTTACTGGGGGATACACCGATAAACTCATCTTT. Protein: CAFDSVFTGGYTDKLIF.

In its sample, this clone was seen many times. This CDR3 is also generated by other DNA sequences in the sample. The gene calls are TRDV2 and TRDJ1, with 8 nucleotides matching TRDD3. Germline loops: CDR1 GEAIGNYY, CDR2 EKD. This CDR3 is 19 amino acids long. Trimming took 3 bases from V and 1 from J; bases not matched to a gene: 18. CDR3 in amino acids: CACDSIPVLGGESTDKLIF. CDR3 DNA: TGTGCCTGTGACTCCATTCCTGTACTGGGGGGAGAAAGCACCGATAAACTCATCTTT.

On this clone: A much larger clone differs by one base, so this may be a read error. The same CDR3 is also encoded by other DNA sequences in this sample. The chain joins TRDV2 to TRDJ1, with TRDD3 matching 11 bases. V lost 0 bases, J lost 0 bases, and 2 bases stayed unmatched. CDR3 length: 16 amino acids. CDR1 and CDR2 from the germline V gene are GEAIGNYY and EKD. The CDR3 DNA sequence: TGTGCCTGTGACACCTCCTGGGGGATACACACCGATAAACTCATCTTT. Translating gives CACDTSWGIHTDKLIF.

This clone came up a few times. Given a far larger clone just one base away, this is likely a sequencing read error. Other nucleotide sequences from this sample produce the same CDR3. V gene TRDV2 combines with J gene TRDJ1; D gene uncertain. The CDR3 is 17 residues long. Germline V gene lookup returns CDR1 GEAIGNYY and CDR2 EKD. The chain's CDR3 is CACDMLPNSPNTDKLIF. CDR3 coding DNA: TGCGCCTGTGACATGTTACCGAACTCACCCAACACCGATAAACTCATCTTT.

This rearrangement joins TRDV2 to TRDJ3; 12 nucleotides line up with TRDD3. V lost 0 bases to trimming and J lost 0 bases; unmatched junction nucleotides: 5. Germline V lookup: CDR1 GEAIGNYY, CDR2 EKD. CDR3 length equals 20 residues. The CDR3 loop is CACDTLLGDTLSWDTRQMFF. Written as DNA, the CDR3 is TGTGCCTGTGACACCCTACTGGGGGATACCCTCTCCTGGGACACCCGACAGATGTTTTTC.

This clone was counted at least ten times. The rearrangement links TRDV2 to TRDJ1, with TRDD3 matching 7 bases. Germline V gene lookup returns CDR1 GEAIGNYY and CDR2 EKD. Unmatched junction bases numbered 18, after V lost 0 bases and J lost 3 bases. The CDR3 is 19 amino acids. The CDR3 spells CACDTLSEKGGGKADKLIF. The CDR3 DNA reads TGTGCCTGTGACACCCTCTCAGAGAAGGGTGGGGGAAAGGCCGATAAACTCATCTTT.

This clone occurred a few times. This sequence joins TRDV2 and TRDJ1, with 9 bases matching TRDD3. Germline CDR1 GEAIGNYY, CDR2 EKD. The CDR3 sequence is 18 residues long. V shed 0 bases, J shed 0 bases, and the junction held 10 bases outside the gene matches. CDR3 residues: CACDTVLGAGGYTDKLIF. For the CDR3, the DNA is TGTGCCTGTGACACCGTCCTCGGGGCTGGGGGATACACCGATAAACTCATCTTT.

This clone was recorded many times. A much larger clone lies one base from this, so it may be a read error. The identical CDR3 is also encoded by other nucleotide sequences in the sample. CDR3 sequence (DNA): TGTGCCTGTGACACCCTTCCCCCTGGGGGATCGTCTACATTGACGGCACAACTCTTCTTT. Protein product: CACDTLPPGGSSTLTAQLFF. The chain recombines TRDV2 with TRDJ2, with 9 bases aligning to TRDD3. The germline V gene has CDR1 GEAIGNYY and CDR2 EKD. CDR3 length: 20 residues.

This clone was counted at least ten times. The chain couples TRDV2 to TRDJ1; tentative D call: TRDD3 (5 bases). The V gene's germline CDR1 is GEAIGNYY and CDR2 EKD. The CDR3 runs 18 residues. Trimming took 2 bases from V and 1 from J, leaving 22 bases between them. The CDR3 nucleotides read TGTGCCTGTGACAACATTCGGGGGGCCCCTTTTGGCACCGATAAACTCATCTTT. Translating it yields CACDNIRGAPFGTDKLIF.

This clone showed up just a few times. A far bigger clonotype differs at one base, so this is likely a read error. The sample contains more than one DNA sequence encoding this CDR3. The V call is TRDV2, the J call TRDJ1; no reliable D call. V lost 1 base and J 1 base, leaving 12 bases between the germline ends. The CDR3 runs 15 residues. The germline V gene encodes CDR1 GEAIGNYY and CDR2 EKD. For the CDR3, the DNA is TGTGCCTGTGACACGGCCCCGGGGCGCACCGATAAACTCATCTTT. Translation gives CACDTAPGRTDKLIF.

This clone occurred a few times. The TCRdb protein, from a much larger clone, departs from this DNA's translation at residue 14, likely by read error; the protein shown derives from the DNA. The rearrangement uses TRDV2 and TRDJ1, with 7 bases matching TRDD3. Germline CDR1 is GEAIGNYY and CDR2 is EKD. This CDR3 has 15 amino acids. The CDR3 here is CACDTLGATYDKLTF. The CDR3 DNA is TGTGCCTGTGACACCCTGGGGGCGACCTACGATAAACTCACCTTT.

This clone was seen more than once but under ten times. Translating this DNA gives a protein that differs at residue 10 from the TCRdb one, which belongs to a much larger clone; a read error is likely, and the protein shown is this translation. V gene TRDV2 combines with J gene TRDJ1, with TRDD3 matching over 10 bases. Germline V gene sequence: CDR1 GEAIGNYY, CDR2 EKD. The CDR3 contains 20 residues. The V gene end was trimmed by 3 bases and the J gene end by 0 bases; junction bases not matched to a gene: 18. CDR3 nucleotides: TGTGCCTGTGACGCCGTACTGGGGGATGCGAAGACATACCACACCGATAAACTCATCTTT. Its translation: CACDAVLGDAKTYHTDKLIF.

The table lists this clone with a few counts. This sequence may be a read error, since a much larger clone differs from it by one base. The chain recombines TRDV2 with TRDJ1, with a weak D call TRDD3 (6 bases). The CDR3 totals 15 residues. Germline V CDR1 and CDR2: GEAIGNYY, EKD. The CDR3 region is CACDPWGSYTDKFIF. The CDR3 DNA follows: TGTGCCTGTGACCCTTGGGGGTCATACACCGATAAATTCATCTTT.

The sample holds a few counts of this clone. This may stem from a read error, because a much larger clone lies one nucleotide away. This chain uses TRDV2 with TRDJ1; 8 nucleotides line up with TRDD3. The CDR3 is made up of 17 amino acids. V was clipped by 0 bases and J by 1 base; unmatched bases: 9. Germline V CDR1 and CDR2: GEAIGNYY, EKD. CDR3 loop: CACDTVLGGTVTDKLIF. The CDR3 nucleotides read TGTGCCTGTGACACCGTACTGGGGGGTACGGTCACCGATAAACTCATCTTT.

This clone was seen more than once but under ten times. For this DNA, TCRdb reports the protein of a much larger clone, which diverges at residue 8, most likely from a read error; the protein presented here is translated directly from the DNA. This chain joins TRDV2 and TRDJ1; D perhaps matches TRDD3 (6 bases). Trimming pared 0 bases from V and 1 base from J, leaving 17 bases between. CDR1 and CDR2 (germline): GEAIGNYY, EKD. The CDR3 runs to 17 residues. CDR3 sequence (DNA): TGTGCCTGTGACACCCTTGGGCGATACGCAACCACCGATAAACTCATCTTT. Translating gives CACDTLGRYATTDKLIF.

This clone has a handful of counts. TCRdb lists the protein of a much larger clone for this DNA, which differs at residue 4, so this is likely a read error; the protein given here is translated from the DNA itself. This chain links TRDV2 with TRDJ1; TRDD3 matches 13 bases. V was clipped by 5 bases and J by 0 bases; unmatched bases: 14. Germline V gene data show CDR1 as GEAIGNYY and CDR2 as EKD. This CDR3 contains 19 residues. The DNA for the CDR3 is TGTGCCTGTGGACCCCTACTGGGGGATACGCTCTCATACACCGATAAACTCATCTTT. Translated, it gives CACGPLLGDTLSYTDKLIF.

The CDR3 region is CACDTLRGSRTDKLIF. The CDR3 coding sequence is TGTGCCTGTGACACCCTCAGAGGATCGAGAACCGATAAACTCATCTTT. The V call is TRDV2, the J call TRDJ1, with D unclear. The CDR3 covers 16 residues. Per germline, CDR1 GEAIGNYY and CDR2 EKD. Deletions cut 0 bases from V and 2 bases from J, with 15 bases between.

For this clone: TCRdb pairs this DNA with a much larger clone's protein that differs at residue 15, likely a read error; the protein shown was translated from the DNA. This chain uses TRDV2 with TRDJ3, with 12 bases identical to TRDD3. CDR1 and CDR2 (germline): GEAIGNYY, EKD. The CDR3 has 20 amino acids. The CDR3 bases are TGTGCCTGTGACACCGGTACTGGGGGATACAGCTCCTGGGACATCCGACAGATGTTTTTC. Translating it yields CACDTGTGGYSSWDIRQMFF.

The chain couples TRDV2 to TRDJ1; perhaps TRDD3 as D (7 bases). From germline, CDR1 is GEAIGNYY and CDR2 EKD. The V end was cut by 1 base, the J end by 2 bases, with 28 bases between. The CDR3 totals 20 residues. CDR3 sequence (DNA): TGTGCCTGTGACACTTATTTTGCTGGGGGCCCTTCTTCCTCTACCGATAAACTCATCTTT. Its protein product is CACDTYFAGGPSSSTDKLIF.

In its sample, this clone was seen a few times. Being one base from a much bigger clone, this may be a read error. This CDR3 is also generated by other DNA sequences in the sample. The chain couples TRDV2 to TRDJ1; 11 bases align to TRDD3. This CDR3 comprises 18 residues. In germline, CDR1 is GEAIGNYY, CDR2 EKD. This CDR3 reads CACDTLSLLGDSTDKLIF. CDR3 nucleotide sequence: TGCGCCTGTGACACTCTTTCTTTACTGGGGGATAGTACCGATAAACTCATCTTT.

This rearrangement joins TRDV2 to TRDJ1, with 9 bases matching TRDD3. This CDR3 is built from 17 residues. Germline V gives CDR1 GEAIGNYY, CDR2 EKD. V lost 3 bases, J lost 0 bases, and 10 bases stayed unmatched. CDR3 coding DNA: TGTGCCTGTGACGCCCTCAATACTGGGGGACACACCGATAAACTCATCTTT. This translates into CACDALNTGGHTDKLIF.